Each of the 25 T cell receptor beta chains below was sequenced from the same sample in a study of T cell changes during pregnancy in multiple sclerosis. TCRdb's copy holds only in-frame clones and misses some; the assay was immunoSEQ multiplex PCR. The table shows tens of thousands of clones, with 85% to 95% occurring only once. The sample here was peripheral blood, taken in the third trimester of pregnancy. The receptors originated from a female donor with multiple sclerosis, enrolled in a pregnancy study.

The CDR3 here is CASSSKTAPGAYEQYF. In DNA, the CDR3 is TGTGCCAGCAGCTCGAAGACAGCCCCTGGGGCCTACGAGCAGTACTTC. The chain recombines TRBV7-9 with TRBJ2-7, with D perhaps TRBD1 (5 bases). The V gene lost 4 bases and the J gene lost 2 bases, with 18 bases spanning the gap. CDR1 and CDR2 (germline): SEHNR, FQNEAQ (reference sequence). The CDR3 contains 16 residues.

The V gene is TRBV4-2, the J gene TRBJ2-3; the match to TRBD2 covers 10 bases. Germline-derived CDR1 and CDR2 are LGHNA and YNFKEQ. The CDR3 covers 17 residues. Losses at the gene ends were 1 base for V and 2 bases for J; bases not matched to a gene: 6. The CDR3 reads CASSQAASGRPTDTQYF. The DNA of the CDR3 is TGTGCCAGCAGCCAAGCGGCTAGCGGGAGACCCACAGATACGCAGTATTTT.

The chain carries TRBV5-1 and TRBJ1-2, with 9 bases fitting TRBD1. After removal of 1 base from V and 4 bases from J, the junction contained 8 bases not matched to a gene. This CDR3 contains 16 residues. Per the germline V gene, CDR1 is SGHRS and CDR2 is YFSETQ. CDR3 amino acids: CASSLIGQGFTYGYTF. CDR3 DNA: TGCGCCAGCAGCTTGATCGGACAGGGGTTTACCTATGGCTACACCTTC.

This clone was counted a single time. J is TRBJ2-1 and V is TRBV5-6; TRBD1 matches at 7 bases. The CDR3 consists of 14 residues. The V and J ends lost 3 bases and 15 bases, in that order; junction bases with no gene match: 15. Germline values: CDR1 SGHDT, CDR2 YYEEEE. CDR3 nucleotide sequence: TGTGCCAGCAGCTCGGACAGGTTAATGTATGAGGGGTTCTTC. The encoded protein is CASSSDRLMYEGFF.

This chain connects TRBV21-1 to TRBJ2-7; the D call TRBD1 from the table was never checked on the DNA. TRBV21-1 is a documented pseudogene. The CDR3 is 18 residues long. Here the CDR3 DNA reads TGTGCCAGCAGCAAAAAGGTCAGCAGACAGGGGAGCTCCTACGAGCAGTACTTC. This translates into CASSKKVSRQGSSYEQYF.

The chain couples TRBV7-2 to TRBJ1-2; tentative D call: TRBD1 (5 bases). Looked up from germline, CDR1 is SGHTA and CDR2 is FQGNSA. V lost 4 bases and J 0 bases, leaving 18 bases between the germline ends. CDR3 size: 17 residues. CDR3 loop: CASSSITGNVANYGYTF. In DNA form, the CDR3 reads TGTGCCAGCAGCTCGATAACAGGAAACGTCGCTAACTATGGCTACACCTTC.

The gene calls are TRBV11-1 and TRBJ2-3; 8 bases align to TRBD2. The germline V gene has CDR1 SGHAT and CDR2 FQDESV (reference sequence). V gave up 6 bases and J gave up 5 bases; unmatched junction bases: 13. The CDR3 has 16 amino acids. The CDR3 is CASRISLVAGRDTQYF. Written as DNA, the CDR3 is TGTGCCAGCAGAATTTCGTTGGTAGCGGGAAGAGATACGCAGTATTTT. The full variable domain, its missing parts supplied by reference TRBV11-1 and TRBJ2-3, is EAEVAQSPRYKITEKSQAVAFWCDPISGHATLYWYRQILGQGPELLVQFQDESVVDDSQLPKDRFSAERLKGVDSTLKIQPAELGDSAMYLCASRISLVAGRDTQYFGPGTRLTVL.

The chain combines TRBV28 with TRBJ2-3, with D maybe TRBD1 (6 bases). The CDR3 length is 17 residues. Trimming shortened V by 6 bases and J by 3 bases, and 22 bases separated the two germline ends. From germline, CDR1 is MDHEN and CDR2 SYDVKM. The CDR3 nucleotides read TGTGCCAGCAGCCCCTCCCGGTGGGGGCGAGGGACAGATACGCAGTATTTT. This codes for CASSPSRWGRGTDTQYF.

The V and J genes are TRBV5-3 and TRBJ2-7; 7 bases agree with TRBD2. Being an ORF, TRBV5-3 has a function that is uncertain. J was trimmed by 3 bases and V by 0 bases; bases with no gene match: 6. The CDR3 spans 15 residues. CDR3 nucleotides: TGTGCCAGAAGCTTGGAGCGGGAAAGTGACTACGAGCAGTACTTC. It codes for CARSLERESDYEQYF.

This chain uses TRBV2 with TRBJ1-1; D may be TRBD1 (6 bases). CDR1 and CDR2 from the germline V gene are SNHLY and FYNNEI. CDR3 length: 13 amino acids. V lost 9 bases and J 2 bases, leaving 13 bases between the germline ends. CDR3 in DNA: TGTGCCAGGGGGGCGGCAGTTAACACTGAAGCTTTCTTT. This gives the protein CARGAAVNTEAFF.

This sequence joins TRBV4-2 and TRBJ2-7; perhaps TRBD2 as D (5 bases). The CDR3 is 15 amino acids. V lost 2 bases, J lost 1 base, and 12 bases lay in between. Germline CDR1 reads LGHNA; CDR2 reads YNFKEQ. CDR3 sequence (DNA): TGTGCCAGCAGCCAAATCTCAGCGGATTCCTACGAGCAGTACTTC. Residues: CASSQISADSYEQYF.

Only one count was recorded for this clone. At the DNA level, this CDR3 is encoded by other sequences in the same sample as well. The J gene is TRBJ2-7, the V gene TRBV27; 12 nucleotides match TRBD2. Germline lookup yields CDR1 MNHEY and CDR2 SMNVEV (reference sequence). The CDR3 consists of 14 residues. After removal of 4 bases from V and 4 bases from J, the junction contained 2 bases not matched to a gene. For the CDR3, the DNA is TGTGCCAGCAGTTCGACTAGCGGGAGTTACGAGCAGTACTTC. The encoded protein is CASSSTSGSYEQYF.

V usage is TRBV29-1 and J usage is TRBJ2-3, with D possibly matching TRBD1 (6 bases). Germline values: CDR1 SQVTM, CDR2 ANQGSEA. Deletions cut 6 bases from V and 3 bases from J, with 7 bases between. CDR3 size: 11 residues. The CDR3 bases are TGCAGCGTCGGACAGACAGATACGCAGTATTTT. This translates into CSVGQTDTQYF.

The V call is TRBV7-2, the J call TRBJ1-1; 8 bases agree with TRBD1. Germline-derived CDR1 and CDR2 are SGHTA and FQGNSA. The CDR3 is 17 residues long. V gave up 3 bases and J gave up 1 base; unmatched junction bases: 10. This chain's CDR3 is CASSFGAGGLWNTEAFF. As DNA, the CDR3 is TGTGCCAGCAGCTTCGGGGCAGGGGGCTTATGGAACACTGAAGCTTTCTTT.

The rearrangement uses TRBV27 and TRBJ2-4, with TRBD1 as a possible D gene (5 bases). Germline CDR1 MNHEY, CDR2 SMNVEV (reference sequence). The CDR3 contains 16 residues. The germline V and J ends were trimmed by 3 bases and 1 base, with 13 bases remaining between them. CDR3 nucleotides: TGTGCCAGCAGTTTCAGGGCGAAAGAGGCCAAAAACATTCAGTACTTC. Translating it yields CASSFRAKEAKNIQYF.

V and J are TRBV5-1 and TRBJ2-1, with 10 bases aligning to TRBD2. With 2 bases clipped from V and 0 bases from J, the junction kept 2 bases outside the gene matches. CDR1 and CDR2 (germline): SGHRS, YFSETQ. This CDR3 is built from 16 residues. The CDR3 reads CASSFTSGTSYNEQFF. The CDR3 region has the DNA TGCGCCAGCAGCTTTACTAGCGGGACCTCCTACAATGAGCAGTTCTTC.

This chain joins TRBV21-1 and TRBJ2-5; the table's D gene call, TRBD2, was not cross checked with the DNA. TRBV21-1 is described as a pseudogene. CDR3 length: 19 amino acids. The DNA for the CDR3 is TGTGCCAGCAGTTCCCCGGGACTAGCGGGAGGGCGCGGCCAAGAGACCCAGTACTTC. Its translation: CASSSPGLAGGRGQETQYF.

The chain uses TRBV18 and TRBJ2-7; TRBD2 is a possible D gene (5 bases). This CDR3 is 12 amino acids long. CDR1 is KGHSH, CDR2 LQKENI, per germline. Trimming took 2 bases from V and 6 from J, leaving 8 bases between them. The CDR3 loop reads CASSPGSAEQYF. CDR3 DNA sequence: TGTGCCAGCTCACCAGGGAGTGCCGAGCAGTACTTC.

The CDR3 reads CASSLGGRYGYTF. The CDR3 DNA sequence: TGTGCCAGCAGTTTAGGGGGCCGCTATGGCTACACCTTC. The V and J genes are TRBV27 and TRBJ1-2; maybe TRBD1 (6 bases). The V end was cut by 2 bases, the J end by 4 bases, with 8 bases between. This CDR3 comprises 13 residues. Germline CDR1 is MNHEY and CDR2 is SMNVEV (reference sequence).

The chain employs TRBV7-2 and TRBJ1-5, with TRBD1 matching over 7 bases. This CDR3 region has 17 residues. J gave up 3 bases and V 2 bases, and 10 bases lay outside the gene matches. Germline-derived CDR1 and CDR2 are SGHTA and FQGNSA. The CDR3 reads CASSLSRGDSVNQPQHF. CDR3 bases: TGTGCCAGCAGCTTATCGAGGGGGGACAGCGTCAATCAGCCCCAGCATTTT. Based on the CDR3 plus reference TRBV7-2 and TRBJ1-5, the full variable domain is GAGVSQSPSNKVTEKGKDVELRCDPISGHTALYWYRQSLGQGLEFLIYFQGNSAPDKSGLPSDRFSAERTGGSVSTLTIQRTQQEDSAVYLCASSLSRGDSVNQPQHFGDGTRLSIL.

The J gene is TRBJ2-7, the V gene TRBV2; 7 bases line up with TRBD1. Trimming took 4 bases from V and 11 from J; bases not matched to a gene: 14. There are 14 residues in the CDR3. Germline V gene data show CDR1 as SNHLY and CDR2 as FYNNEI. This chain's CDR3 is CASSGLGRGKPKYF. The DNA of the CDR3 is TGTGCCAGCAGTGGTCTTGGCAGGGGGAAGCCGAAGTACTTC.

CDR3 DNA sequence: TGTGCCAGCAGGCAGGGATATGAATCCTACGAGCAGTACTTC. As protein: CASRQGYESYEQYF. The chain recombines TRBV5-6 with TRBJ2-7; D is possibly TRBD1 (5 bases). Germline V CDR1 and CDR2: SGHDT, YYEEEE. Trimming took off 5 bases at V and 1 base at J, with 13 bases between the two ends. The CDR3 is 14 residues long.

The V gene is TRBV11-1, the J gene TRBJ2-6, with a weak D call TRBD1 (6 bases). V was shortened by 6 bases and J by 4 bases, with 13 bases between the two germline ends. Germline V CDR1 and CDR2: SGHAT, FQDESV (reference sequence). CDR3 length: 15 residues. CDR3 DNA sequence: TGTGCCAGCAGTGAATGGGGGCGAGGGGCCAACGTCCTGACTTTC. The encoded protein is CASSEWGRGANVLTF.

This chain joins TRBV5-1 and TRBJ2-7; possibly TRBD2 for D (6 bases). The CDR3 sequence is 16 residues long. Germline lookup yields CDR1 SGHRS and CDR2 YFSETQ. Trimming cost V 0 bases and J 2 bases, with 15 bases left between them. CDR3: CASSLAPTSNPYEQYF. In DNA form, the CDR3 reads TGCGCCAGCAGCTTGGCCCCGACTAGTAACCCCTACGAGCAGTACTTC. Full variable domain (missing parts from reference TRBV5-1 and TRBJ2-7): KAGVTQTPRYLIKTRGQQVTLSCSPISGHRSVSWYQQTPGQGLQFLFEYFSETQRNKGNFPGRFSGRQFSNSRSEMNVSTLELGDSALYLCASSLAPTSNPYEQYFGPGTRLTVT.

J is TRBJ1-3 and V is TRBV5-5; D ambiguous. The CDR3 spans 14 residues. Germline loops: CDR1 SGHKS, CDR2 YYEKEE (reference sequence). V lost 4 bases to trimming and J lost 1 base, with 9 bases between them. The CDR3 nucleotides read TGTGCCAGCAGCAACCGAGGATCTGGAAACACCATATATTTT. Translated: CASSNRGSGNTIYF.